The sequence of this T cell receptor (beta chain) was determined in a study of blood T cells in healthy people across ages. Notes on the study in general: Percentage of naive T cells showed a strong correlation with TCR beta diversity. Both naive CD4+ cell counts and diversity were greater in long-lived donors than in aged donors.

On this clonotype: The antigen is undetermined.

Drawn from each donor were roughly 10 milliliters of peripheral blood. The use of a sample-barcoded 5' primer and a J-beta primer mix characterized a second PCR of 7 to 11 cycles. Each sample provided no less than 2.5 million CDR3-containing paired-end reads. TCRdb recomputed calls from the 5' RACE reads with MiXCR, one row per CDR3 protein. The sample lists almost 1 million distinct CDR3 sequences, 51% occurring once. The CDR3 sequence is 13 residues long. The V end lost 7 bases, the J end lost 1 base, and 12 bases lay between the germline ends. Germline V gene lookup returns CDR1 SQVTM and CDR2 ANQGSEA.

This clonotype was sampled from a woman aged 60-70 years in good health. The material sequenced was blood. The chain recombines TRBV29-1 with TRBJ2-3; possible D gene TRBD2, 5 bases. The chain's CDR3 is CSGGMRGTDTQYF. CDR3 sequence (DNA): TGCAGCGGTGGGATGAGGGGCACAGATACGCAGTATTTT.